What follows are 10 T cell receptor beta chains derived from one specimen sequenced in a study of shared clonotypes between healthy human individuals. Libraries were prepared by immunoSEQ multiplex PCR; TCRdb keeps only in-frame clonotypes and omits some of them. The table has about a million clones, less than 85% seen once; the top ten hold 1.5%. The sequencing input was memory CD4+ T cells sorted from blood. The subset is: CD45RA-negative fraction. The origin of the receptors is a man in his late teens or twenties in good health.

The chain couples TRBV18 to TRBJ2-7; 16 nucleotides agree with TRBD2. CDR3 length equals 15 residues. Unmatched junction bases numbered 3, after V lost 3 bases and J lost 7 bases. The germline V gene encodes CDR1 KGHSH and CDR2 LQKENI. CDR3 DNA: TGTGCCAGCTCACCGGGACTAGCGGGAGGGAAAGAGCAGTACTTC. Its protein is CASSPGLAGGKEQYF.

V gene TRBV7-2 combines with J gene TRBJ1-1; D not resolved. Germline V lookup: CDR1 SGHTA, CDR2 FQGNSA. Trimming stripped 4 bases from V and 1 base from J, with 7 bases between. This CDR3 contains 13 residues. The CDR3 is CASSSFRNTEAFF. CDR3 coding DNA: TGTGCCAGCAGCTCATTCAGGAACACTGAAGCTTTCTTT.

The genes are TRBV5-5 and TRBJ2-7; TRBD1 aligns across 7 bases. The V and J ends lost 4 bases and 0 bases, in that order; junction bases with no gene match: 7. Germline CDR1 is SGHKS and CDR2 is YYEKEE (reference sequence). This CDR3 has 15 amino acids. This CDR3 reads CASSDAGTASYEQYF. The CDR3 coding sequence is TGTGCCAGCAGCGACGCCGGGACAGCCTCCTACGAGCAGTACTTC.

J is TRBJ2-3 and V is TRBV2; 12 bases are shared with TRBD2. V dropped 8 bases and J dropped 2; count of bases not matched to a gene: 8. The CDR3 consists of 16 residues. Germline V lookup: CDR1 SNHLY, CDR2 FYNNEI. The CDR3 is CASVGPSGRVTDTQYF. The CDR3 coding sequence is TGTGCCAGCGTTGGCCCTAGCGGGAGGGTCACAGATACGCAGTATTTT.

CDR3 region: CASSRGQFHDYTF. The CDR3 DNA follows: TGTGCCAGCAGTCGCGGACAGTTTCATGACTACACCTTC. The V call is TRBV27, the J call TRBJ1-2; a weak D match, TRBD1 (6 bases). Germline CDR1 reads MNHEY; CDR2 reads SMNVEV (reference sequence). The CDR3 runs 13 residues. V lost 5 bases, J lost 10 bases, and 17 bases lay in between.

A few counts support this clone. The chain recombines TRBV18 with TRBJ2-5; 11 positions agree with TRBD2. The CDR3 is 16 residues long. The V segment lost 3 bases and the J segment 3 bases; nucleotides outside the gene matches: 6. In germline, CDR1 is KGHSH, CDR2 LQKENI. The CDR3 protein is CASSPGLAGLKETQYF. In nucleotides, the CDR3 is TGTGCCAGCTCACCCGGACTAGCGGGTTTAAAAGAGACCCAGTACTTC.

The chain has TRBV6-6 and TRBJ1-5; TRBD1 matches 8 bases. The trim removed 4 bases at V and 2 bases at J, leaving 4 bases unmatched. Germline V gives CDR1 MNHNY, CDR2 SVGAGI (reference sequence). This CDR3 has 15 amino acids. The CDR3 nucleotides are TGTGCCAGCAGTTTCCAGGGGGCTGGCAATCAGCCCCAGCATTTT. Amino acids: CASSFQGAGNQPQHF.

A word on this clone: Other nucleotide sequences in the sample specify the same CDR3. The V call is TRBV2, the J call TRBJ2-4; D is undetermined. CDR3 length: 11 amino acids. V lost 6 bases and J lost 2, with 2 bases in between. CDR1 is SNHLY, CDR2 FYNNEI, per germline. CDR3 in amino acids: CASSPKNIQYF. The CDR3 nucleotides are TGTGCCAGCAGCCCCAAAAACATTCAGTACTTC.

The V gene is TRBV7-9, the J gene TRBJ2-7; 7 bases are a match to TRBD2. Looked up from germline, CDR1 is SEHNR and CDR2 is FQNEAQ (reference sequence). V gave up 4 bases and J gave up 0 bases; unmatched junction bases: 9. There are 16 residues in the CDR3. In DNA form, the CDR3 reads TGTGCCAGCAGCTCCGGGAGGACTTCCACCTCCTACGAGCAGTACTTC. Its translation: CASSSGRTSTSYEQYF.

Many counts were recorded for this clone. This same CDR3 is encoded by further DNA sequences in the sample. V is TRBV30 and J is TRBJ2-5; D remains unclear. Between the trimmed V and J ends, which lost 1 base and 1 base, there was a span of 7 bases. The CDR3 extends over 13 amino acids. Germline V gene data show CDR1 as GTSNPN and CDR2 as SVGIG (reference sequence). The CDR3 region is CAWSAGLQETQYF. CDR3 DNA sequence: TGTGCCTGGAGTGCGGGCCTCCAAGAGACCCAGTACTTC.